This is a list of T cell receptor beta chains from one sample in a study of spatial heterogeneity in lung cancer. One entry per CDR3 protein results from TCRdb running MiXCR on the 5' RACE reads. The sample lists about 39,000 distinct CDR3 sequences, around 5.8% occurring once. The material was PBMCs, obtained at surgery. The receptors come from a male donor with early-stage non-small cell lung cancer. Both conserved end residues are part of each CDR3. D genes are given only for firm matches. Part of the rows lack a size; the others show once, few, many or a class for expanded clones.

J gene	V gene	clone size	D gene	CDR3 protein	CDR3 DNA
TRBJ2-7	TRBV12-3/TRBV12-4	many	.	CASQGVVQQYF	TGTGCCAGCCAGGGCGTAGTTCAGCAGTACTTC
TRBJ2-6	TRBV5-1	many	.	CASSLEGRTDGANVLTF	TGCGCCAGCAGCTTGGAGGGCAGGACTGATGGGGCCAACGTCCTGACTTTC
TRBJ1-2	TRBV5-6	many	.	CASSFIADYGYTF	TGTGCCAGCAGCTTCATCGCCGACTATGGCTACACCTTC
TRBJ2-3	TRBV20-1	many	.	CSARDPPADTQYF	TGCAGTGCTAGAGATCCCCCCGCAGATACGCAGTATTTT
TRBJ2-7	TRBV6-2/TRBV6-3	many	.	CASRWDYEQYF	TGTGCCAGCAGATGGGATTACGAGCAGTACTTC
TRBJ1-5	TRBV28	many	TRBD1	CASSPGGSNQPQHF	TGTGCCAGCAGTCCAGGGGGAAGCAATCAGCCCCAGCATTTT
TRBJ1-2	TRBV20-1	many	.	CSANGQTYGYTF	TGCAGTGCTAATGGACAGACCTATGGCTACACCTTC
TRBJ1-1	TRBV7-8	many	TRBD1	CASSPSRTGRGLAFF	TGTGCCAGCAGCCCCAGTCGGACAGGGAGGGGCCTAGCTTTCTTT
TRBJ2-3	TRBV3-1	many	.	CASSQISEAQYF	TGTGCCAGCAGCCAAATTTCAGAGGCGCAGTATTTT
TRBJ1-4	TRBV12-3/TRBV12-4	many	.	CASSLILEKLFF	TGTGCCAGCAGTTTAATCTTAGAAAAACTGTTTTTT
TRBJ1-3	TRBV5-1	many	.	CASSLAAGPSGNTIYF	TGCGCCAGCAGCTTGGCCGCAGGCCCCTCTGGAAACACCATATATTTT
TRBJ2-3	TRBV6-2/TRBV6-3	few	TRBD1	CASSLDRASATDTQYF	TGTGCCAGCAGTTTAGACAGGGCTTCTGCCACAGATACGCAGTATTTT
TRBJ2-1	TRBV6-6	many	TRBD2	CASSPLAGGLNEQFF	TGTGCCAGCAGTCCCCTAGCGGGGGGCCTAAATGAGCAGTTCTTC
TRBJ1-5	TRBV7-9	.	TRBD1	CASSPQTGAQPQHF	TGTGCCAGCAGCCCCCAGACAGGGGCCCAGCCCCAGCATTTT
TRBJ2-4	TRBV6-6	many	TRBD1	CASSPLAQGAGGIQYF	TGTGCCAGCAGTCCTCTCGCACAGGGGGCGGGCGGCATTCAGTACTTC
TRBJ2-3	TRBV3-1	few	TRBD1	CASSPGTGLTTDTQYF	TGTGCCAGCAGCCCCGGGACAGGGCTTACCACAGATACGCAGTATTTT
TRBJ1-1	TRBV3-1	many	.	CASSPLSEETEAFF	TGTGCCAGCAGCCCCTTATCCGAAGAGACTGAAGCTTTCTTT
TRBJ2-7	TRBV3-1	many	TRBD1	CASSQGTGGAYEQYF	TGTGCCAGCAGCCAAGGAACAGGGGGAGCCTACGAGCAGTACTTC
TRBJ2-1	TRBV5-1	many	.	CASSLSRYNEQFF	TGCGCCAGCAGCTTATCGCGGTACAATGAGCAGTTCTTC
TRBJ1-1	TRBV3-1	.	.	CASSQDFGKAFF	TGTGCCAGCAGCCAAGATTTCGGGAAAGCTTTCTTT
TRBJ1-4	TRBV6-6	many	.	CASRETEKLFF	TGTGCCAGCCGAGAGACTGAAAAACTGTTTTTT
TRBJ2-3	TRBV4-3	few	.	CASSSRASGGTDTQYF	TGCGCCAGCAGCTCCCGGGCCTCCGGGGGCACAGATACGCAGTATTTT
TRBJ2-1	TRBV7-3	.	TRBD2	CASSPSGGSVYEQFF	TGTGCCAGCAGCCCAAGCGGGGGGTCGGTCTATGAGCAGTTCTTC
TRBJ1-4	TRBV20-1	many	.	CSAAGTMGEKLFF	TGCAGTGCGGCGGGGACGATGGGGGAAAAACTGTTTTTT
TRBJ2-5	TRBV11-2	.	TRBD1	CASSPGQIQETQYF	TGTGCCAGCAGCCCGGGACAGATCCAAGAGACCCAGTACTTC
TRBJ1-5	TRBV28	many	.	CASSFWGSGNQPQHF	TGTGCCAGCAGTTTTTGGGGTTCCGGCAATCAGCCCCAGCATTTT
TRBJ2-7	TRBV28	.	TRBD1	CASSSGQINSYEQYF	TGTGCCAGCAGCTCGGGACAGATAAACTCCTACGAGCAGTACTTC
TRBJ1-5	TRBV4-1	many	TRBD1	CASSHLKGQQGYSNQPQHF	TGCGCCAGCAGCCACCTAAAAGGACAACAGGGGTATAGCAATCAGCCCCAGCATTTT
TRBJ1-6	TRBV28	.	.	CASSLEGADNSPLHF	TGTGCCAGCAGTTTAGAAGGCGCGGATAATTCACCCCTCCACTTT
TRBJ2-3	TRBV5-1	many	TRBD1	CASSLSQGVDTQYF	TGCGCCAGCAGCTTGTCTCAGGGGGTCGATACGCAGTATTTT
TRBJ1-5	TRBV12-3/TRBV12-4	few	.	CASSIGGREGNQPQHF	TGTGCCAGCAGTATCGGTGGCAGGGAAGGCAATCAGCCCCAGCATTTT
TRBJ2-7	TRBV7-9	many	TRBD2	CASSLELAGEYEQYF	TGTGCCAGCAGCTTAGAGCTAGCGGGGGAATACGAGCAGTACTTC
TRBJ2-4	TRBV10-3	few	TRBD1	CAISESQGAMGKNIQYF	TGTGCCATCAGTGAGTCACAGGGGGCCATGGGCAAAAACATTCAGTACTTC
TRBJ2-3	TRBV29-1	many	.	CSVDGSTDTQYF	TGCAGCGTCGACGGCAGCACAGATACGCAGTATTTT
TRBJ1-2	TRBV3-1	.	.	CASSQRGELKSTGYTF	TGTGCCAGCAGCCAACGGGGGGAACTTAAAAGTACGGGCTACACCTTC
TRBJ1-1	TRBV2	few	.	CASSEVRGDTEAFF	TGTGCCAGCAGTGAAGTACGGGGTGACACTGAAGCTTTCTTT
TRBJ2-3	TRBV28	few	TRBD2	CASKLAGVTDTQYF	TGTGCCAGCAAACTAGCGGGGGTCACAGATACGCAGTATTTT
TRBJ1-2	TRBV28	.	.	CATGQGDYGYTF	TGTGCCACGGGGCAGGGTGACTATGGCTACACCTTC
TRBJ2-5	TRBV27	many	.	CASRTRVQETQYF	TGTGCCAGCAGGACGAGAGTTCAAGAGACCCAGTACTTC
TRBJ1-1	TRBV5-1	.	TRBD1	CASSSGGQGHTEAFF	TGCGCCAGCAGCTCCGGTGGACAGGGTCACACTGAAGCTTTCTTT
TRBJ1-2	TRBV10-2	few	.	CASSDGQIFYGYTF	TGCGCCAGCAGTGATGGACAGATTTTCTATGGCTACACCTTC
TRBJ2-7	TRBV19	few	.	CASSVTKILRGYEQYF	TGTGCCAGTAGTGTCACAAAGATACTACGAGGCTACGAGCAGTACTTC
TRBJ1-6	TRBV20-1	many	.	CSARVGPRGSPLHF	TGCAGTGCTAGGGTAGGGCCAAGAGGTTCACCCCTCCACTTT
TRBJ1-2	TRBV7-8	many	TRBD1	CASSLAGTANYGYTF	TGTGCCAGCAGCTTAGCCGGGACAGCTAACTATGGCTACACCTTC
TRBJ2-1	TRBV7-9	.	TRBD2	CASSSNPLAGGPRNEQFF	TGTGCCAGCAGCTCAAACCCGTTAGCGGGGGGGCCTAGGAATGAGCAGTTCTTC
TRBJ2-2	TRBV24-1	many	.	CATAGTSGELFF	TGTGCCACCGCCGGAACGTCCGGGGAGCTGTTTTTT
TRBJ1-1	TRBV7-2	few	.	CASSLLTRNTEAFF	TGTGCCAGCAGCTTATTGACGAGGAACACTGAAGCTTTCTTT
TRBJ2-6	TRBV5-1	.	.	CASSFGEGFPLSGANVLTF	TGCGCCAGCAGCTTTGGTGAGGGGTTCCCCCTCTCTGGGGCCAACGTCCTGACTTTC
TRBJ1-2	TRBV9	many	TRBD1	CASSPGQGAVGYTF	TGTGCCAGCAGCCCTGGACAGGGGGCGGTTGGCTACACCTTC
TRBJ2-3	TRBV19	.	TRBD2	CASSISLAGYSSTDTQYF	TGTGCCAGTAGTATCTCACTAGCGGGATACTCTAGCACAGATACGCAGTATTTT
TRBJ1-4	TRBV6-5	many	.	CASRLRVGGNEKLFF	TGTGCCAGCAGGCTGCGTGTGGGGGGAAATGAAAAACTGTTTTTT
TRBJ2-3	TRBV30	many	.	CAWSLPDTQYF	TGTGCCTGGAGCCTCCCAGATACGCAGTATTTT
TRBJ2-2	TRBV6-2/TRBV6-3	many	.	CASSPADLDTGELFF	TGTGCCAGCAGCCCCGCGGACCTGGACACCGGGGAGCTGTTTTTT
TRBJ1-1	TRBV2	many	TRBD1	CASSGDRREAFF	TGTGCCAGCAGCGGGGACAGGAGGGAAGCTTTCTTT
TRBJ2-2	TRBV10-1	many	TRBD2	CASSGLAGNTGELFF	TGCGCCAGCAGTGGACTAGCGGGAAACACCGGGGAGCTGTTTTTT